Detailed here is one T cell receptor (beta chain). What it binds is unknown. TCR beta cDNA libraries had unique molecular identifiers. TCRdb ran MiXCR on the PCR reads and lists one entry per CDR3 protein. The table includes some 800,000 distinct CDR3 sequences, 46% detected once. The data belong to a study of post-analysis software for immune sequencing data. The study, taken as a whole, reports: Five or six TRBV segments, TRBV5-6, TRBV5-1 and TRBV20-1 among them, were found more frequent in patients than controls. Normalized Chao1 diversity was significantly reduced in patients versus controls.

Germline V lookup: CDR1 SGDLS, CDR2 YYNGEE. V gave up 0 bases and J gave up 2 bases, with 9 bases separating them. The length of the CDR3 is 15 residues. The chain combines TRBV9 with TRBJ2-1, with D possibly matching TRBD2 (6 bases). The sample comprised blood. This TCR came from a girl aged 5-17 years with multiple sclerosis. The chain's CDR3 is CASSVGGGTYNEQFF. The DNA for the CDR3 is TGTGCCAGCAGCGTAGGGGGAGGAACCTACAATGAGCAGTTCTTC.